This is a list of T cell receptor beta chains from one sample in a study of CD8+ T cells in alopecia areata. Sequencing was performed with immunoSEQ multiplex PCR; in TCRdb, only in-frame clones are kept and a portion is missing. The table includes approximately 220,000 clones, roughly two fifths detected once. The source material was CD4+ T cells sorted from blood, sampled between weeks 30 and 35, from a patient treated with tofacitinib. These receptors were collected from a human donor with alopecia areata. Each CDR3 is given without its conserved first and last residue. The order of the fields is J gene, V gene, CDR3 protein.

TRBJ1-3	TRBV30	AWSVKASASGNTIY
TRBJ2-2	TRBV6-5	ASSKLAGAGELF
TRBJ2-7	TRBV30	AWSPGHEQY
TRBJ2-7	TRBV30	AWSVGTGGKY
TRBJ2-1	TRBV5-1	ASSLVRSSYNEQF
TRBJ2-5	TRBV5-1	ASSPPDSQETQY
TRBJ2-5	TRBV27	ASSLDRKKETQY
TRBJ1-1	TRBV30	AWSDRQGRVTEAF
TRBJ1-2	TRBV29-1	SGVRQGADYGYT
TRBJ1-2	TRBV4-1	ASSQVGQAYYGYT
TRBJ1-5	TRBV6-5	ASSRGTNDRQPQH
TRBJ2-5	TRBV5-4	ASSFGQQETQY
TRBJ2-7	TRBV15	ATSRDKSYEQY
TRBJ2-6	TRBV7-3	ASSLNARVSGANVLT
TRBJ2-5	TRBV7-3	ASSLGRFETQY
TRBJ2-3	TRBV4-1	ASSQDWGGSATDTQY
TRBJ2-7	TRBV19	ASSIGTGGSYEQY
TRBJ2-7	TRBV6-5	ASSRTVDYEQY
TRBJ1-5	TRBV4-2	ASSQDQGKQPQH
TRBJ2-3	TRBV9	ASSVGTPGTDTQY
TRBJ1-1	TRBV30	AWTGRTEAF
TRBJ1-4	TRBV29-1	SVVTGSGEKLF
TRBJ1-1	TRBV7-9	ASSFGRGTEAF
TRBJ2-2	TRBV4-1	ASSSPGLHTNTGELF
TRBJ2-2	TRBV30	AWSVGDRESGELF
TRBJ2-1	TRBV4-2	ASSQHRYEQF
TRBJ1-1	TRBV2	ASSTTGDTEAF
TRBJ2-7	TRBV6-1	ASSPGILYEQY
TRBJ2-7	TRBV20-1	SARDRGEQY
TRBJ2-7	TRBV6-6	ASSSSAEQY
TRBJ2-3	TRBV4-2	ASRPSSGISTDTQY
TRBJ2-7	TRBV4-2	ASSQDLFGDSQY
TRBJ1-4	TRBV15	ATSRGDRMGGLF
TRBJ2-7	TRBV4-1	ASSQGGDSKY
TRBJ2-1	TRBV5-1	ASSFIGTSGYNEQF
TRBJ2-2	TRBV2	ASRRQASNTGELF
TRBJ1-2	TRBV30	AWAYLQGGNYGYT
TRBJ1-1	TRBV5-1	ASSLDVRSTEAF
TRBJ1-2	TRBV5-1	ASSLGQSYGYT
TRBJ2-3	TRBV2	ASSDMGRTGLTDTQY
TRBJ1-4	TRBV7-9	ASSAPRVGTNEKLF
TRBJ2-7	TRBV7-3	ASSLRAGGPYEQY
TRBJ2-3	TRBV5-1	ASSLAAGRQY
TRBJ2-7	TRBV6-5	ASSYRQGAWEQY
TRBJ1-1	TRBV5-1	ASSWIKWGKEDTEAF
TRBJ2-1	TRBV7-7	ASREPGLAGEAYNEQF
TRBJ2-1	TRBV29-1	SVVEGAINEQF
TRBJ1-1	TRBV7-9	ASRTIQGSVAEAF
TRBJ1-3	TRBV7-2	ASSLSFVGSSGNTIY
TRBJ2-3	TRBV5-4	ASSSPGYTDTQY
TRBJ1-4	TRBV18	ASSLRAAPKLF
TRBJ1-5	TRBV5-1	ASSRTGDVGQPQH
TRBJ1-1	TRBV19	ASSVGQFKAF